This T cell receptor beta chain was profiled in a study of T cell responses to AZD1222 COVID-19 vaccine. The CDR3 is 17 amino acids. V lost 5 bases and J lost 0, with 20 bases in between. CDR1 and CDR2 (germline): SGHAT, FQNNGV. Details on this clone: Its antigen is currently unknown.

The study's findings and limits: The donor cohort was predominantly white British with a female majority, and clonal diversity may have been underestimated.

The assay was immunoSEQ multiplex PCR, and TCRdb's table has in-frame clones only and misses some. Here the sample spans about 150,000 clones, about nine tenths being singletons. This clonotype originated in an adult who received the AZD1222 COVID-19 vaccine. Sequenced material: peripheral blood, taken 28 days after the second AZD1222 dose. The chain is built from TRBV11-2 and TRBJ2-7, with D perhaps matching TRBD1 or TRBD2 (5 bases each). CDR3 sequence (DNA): TGTGCCAGCAGCCTAGGGGATGGGGGACGGAGCTCCTACGAGCAGTACTTC. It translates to CASSLGDGGRSSYEQYF.